These 17 T cell receptor beta chains were all obtained from the same sample, sequenced in a study of identical twins. TCRdb re-called the 5' RACE reads through MiXCR, storing one row per CDR3 protein. The table shows fewer than 550,000 distinct CDR3 sequences, with nearly 15% occurring only once. These data also featured in a second study, about yellow fever vaccine responses in identical twins.

Material: CD4+ T cells sorted from blood. The receptors were sampled from a young woman in good health.

This chain joins TRBV2 and TRBJ2-7, with 11 bases lining up with TRBD2. V trimming: 7 bases; J trimming: 7 bases; junction bases outside the gene matches: 12. The CDR3 sequence is 15 residues long. Germline V gives CDR1 SNHLY, CDR2 FYNNEI. CDR3 residues: CASKITGTSGREQYF. The CDR3, as DNA: TGTGCCAGCAAGATAACCGGGACTAGCGGCAGAGAGCAGTACTTC.

The chain has TRBV6-1 and TRBJ2-3; 7 nucleotides align to TRBD1. Germline values: CDR1 MNHNS, CDR2 SASEGT. The V gene end was trimmed by 6 bases and the J gene end by 4 bases; junction bases not matched to a gene: 7. CDR3 length: 14 residues. The CDR3 loop is CASRDRTKPDTQYF. For the CDR3, the DNA is TGTGCCAGCAGGGACAGGACCAAACCAGATACGCAGTATTTT.

The CDR3 DNA is TGTGCCAGCAGCACTGGACAGGGGGCGAATGAGCAGTTCTTC. Translated, it gives CASSTGQGANEQFF. The rearrangement uses TRBV7-9 and TRBJ2-1, with 11 bases aligning to TRBD1. The V gene end was trimmed by 5 bases and the J gene end by 7 bases; junction bases not matched to a gene: 4. The CDR3 loop spans 14 amino acids. Germline V lookup: CDR1 SEHNR, CDR2 FQNEAQ (reference sequence).

This chain joins TRBV14 and TRBJ2-1; 10 nucleotides agree with TRBD2. The germline V gene encodes CDR1 SGHDN and CDR2 FVKESK. The CDR3 totals 15 residues. V lost 0 bases, J lost 15 bases, and 11 bases stayed unmatched. The CDR3 region is CASSQDGSERGGLFF. The CDR3, as DNA: TGTGCCAGCAGCCAAGATGGGTCCGAGCGGGGGGGACTGTTCTTC.

This clonotype came up a few times. V usage is TRBV15 and J usage is TRBJ2-7; D is ambiguous. V gave up 1 base and J gave up 3 bases, with 7 bases separating them. This CDR3 contains 13 residues. Germline V gene data show CDR1 as LNHNV and CDR2 as YYDKDF (reference sequence). The CDR3 DNA reads TGTGCCACCAGCAGAGCGTCGGTCTACGAGCAGTACTTC. Encoded protein: CATSRASVYEQYF.

This clonotype was detected once. CDR3 bases: TGTGCCACCAGCAGAGTAACAGGACTAGCGGGAGTGGCAGATACGCAGTATTTT. Translating gives CATSRVTGLAGVADTQYF. The chain joins TRBV15 to TRBJ2-3; 13 bases agree with TRBD2. V was pared by 1 base and J by 4 bases, with 8 bases of the junction left unmatched. The CDR3 extends over 18 amino acids. Looked up from germline, CDR1 is LNHNV and CDR2 is YYDKDF (reference sequence).

This clonotype was picked up a small number of times. This chain uses TRBV29-1 with TRBJ1-2; D is perhaps TRBD1 (6 bases). Germline-derived CDR1 and CDR2 are SQVTM and ANQGSEA. CDR3 length: 13 amino acids. The V end lost 3 bases, the J end lost 4 bases, and 12 bases lay between the germline ends. The CDR3: CSVDLNRAYGYTF. The CDR3 coding sequence is TGCAGCGTTGACCTTAACAGGGCCTATGGCTACACCTTC.

Ten or more counts support this clonotype. The rearrangement uses TRBV5-1 and TRBJ2-1, with D unresolved. Germline V gene lookup returns CDR1 SGHRS and CDR2 YFSETQ. The CDR3 is 12 residues long. The ends were cut back, 5 bases at V and 9 bases at J, with 12 bases in the middle. The CDR3 reads CASSRDSGEQFF. The CDR3, as DNA: TGCGCCAGCAGTCGTGATTCGGGTGAGCAGTTCTTC.

The chain carries TRBV6-1 and TRBJ2-1; 10 bases align to TRBD1. Germline values: CDR1 MNHNS, CDR2 SASEGT. The CDR3 is made up of 15 amino acids. The V and J ends lost 2 bases and 6 bases, in that order; junction bases with no gene match: 4. The CDR3 DNA follows: TGTGCCAGCAGTGAAATGGGACAGGGGAGCAATGAGCAGTTCTTC. Its translation is CASSEMGQGSNEQFF.

The rearrangement links TRBV5-1 to TRBJ2-5; maybe TRBD2 (7 bases). The CDR3 is 17 residues long. V gave up 1 base and J gave up 5 bases, with 21 bases separating them. The germline V gene encodes CDR1 SGHRS and CDR2 YFSETQ. CDR3 nucleotides: TGCGCCAGCAGCTTGACCTCTAGCGGCCCTCAGGGGGAGACCCAGTACTTC. As protein: CASSLTSSGPQGETQYF.

The rearrangement links TRBV20-1 to TRBJ1-2; weak D call: TRBD1 (5 bases). The CDR3 is 15 residues long. Germline assignment: CDR1 DFQATT and CDR2 SNEGSKA (reference sequence). V dropped 3 bases and J dropped 4 bases, with 18 bases sitting between them. CDR3: CSARRQDMSGYGYTF. The CDR3 region has the DNA TGCAGTGCTAGGCGCCAGGACATGTCGGGCTATGGCTACACCTTC.

The gene calls are TRBV20-1 and TRBJ2-2; no clear D. Trimming left V 5 bases short and J 1 base short, with 14 bases between. This CDR3 has 15 amino acids. Germline V gene lookup returns CDR1 DFQATT and CDR2 SNEGSKA (reference sequence). The CDR3 protein is CSALRPSLNTGELFF. The CDR3 nucleotides are TGCAGTGCTCTGAGACCCTCACTGAACACCGGGGAGCTGTTTTTT.

This clonotype has a handful of counts. J is TRBJ1-3 and V is TRBV28; D might be TRBD1 (6 bases). The CDR3 runs to 14 residues. Germline values: CDR1 MDHEN, CDR2 SYDVKM. Trimming pared 6 bases from V and 6 bases from J, leaving 15 bases between. The CDR3 spells CASSLTGPENTIYF. The CDR3 coding sequence is TGTGCCAGCAGCCTAACAGGGCCCGAAAACACCATATATTTT.

This clonotype was observed a few times. The V call is TRBV18, the J call TRBJ2-1; tentatively, D is TRBD2 (5 bases). This CDR3 contains 15 residues. V lost 0 bases and J lost 8, with 14 bases in between. Germline CDR1 reads KGHSH; CDR2 reads LQKENI. The CDR3 here is CASSPPAGRTDEQFF. The CDR3 nucleotides are TGTGCCAGCTCACCACCGGCGGGCCGCACCGATGAGCAGTTCTTC.

The genes are TRBV7-9 and TRBJ2-5; 8 bases are shared with TRBD1. Trimming cost V 0 bases and J 5 bases; bases outside gene matches: 5. Germline assignment: CDR1 SEHNR and CDR2 FQNEAQ (reference sequence). This CDR3 is built from 15 residues. The CDR3 sequence: CASSLARGLEETQYF. CDR3 nucleotides: TGTGCCAGCAGCTTAGCCAGGGGGCTCGAGGAGACCCAGTACTTC.

This rearrangement joins TRBV18 to TRBJ2-2; D is possibly TRBD1 (6 bases). The germline CDR1 and CDR2 sequences are KGHSH and LQKENI. With 3 bases removed from V and 5 bases from J, the gap between germline ends came to 10 bases. The CDR3 has 14 amino acids. The chain's CDR3 is CASSPPQGTGELFF. The DNA of the CDR3 is TGTGCCAGCTCACCTCCACAGGGTACCGGGGAGCTGTTTTTT.

CDR3 residues: CASSQAGTGANTEAFF. The CDR3 nucleotides read TGTGCCAGCAGCCAAGCCGGGACAGGGGCGAACACTGAAGCTTTCTTT. The chain carries TRBV3-1 and TRBJ1-1, with 10 bases matching TRBD1. There are 16 residues in the CDR3. The V gene's germline CDR1 is LGHDT and CDR2 YNNKEL (reference sequence). V shed 1 base, J shed 1 base, and the junction held 3 bases outside the gene matches.